A selection of T cell receptor beta chains follows, all from one sample in a study of blood T cell repertoires in COVID-19. Clones were read by immunoSEQ multiplex PCR, and TCRdb kept only the in-frame ones, dropping some. The table has 250,000 or so clones, roughly 84% seen once. The specimen was PBMCs or T cells enriched from blood (not recorded which). The receptors were sampled from a man in his fifties who had recovered from COVID-19. CDR3s leave out the opening cysteine and the closing phenylalanine or tryptophan. The order of the fields is V gene, J gene, CDR3 protein.

>TRBV19|TRBJ2-7
ASTGQGASLYEQY
>TRBV7-9|TRBJ1-2
ASSHPGDGYT
>TRBV11-2|TRBJ2-1
ASGYGLAEYNEQF
>TRBV2|TRBJ2-1
ASSALPLASDNEQF
>TRBV7-7|TRBJ2-2
ASSSRLADTGELF
>TRBV3-1/TRBV3-2|TRBJ2-3
ASRHGTSGRLDTQY
>TRBV3-1/TRBV3-2|TRBJ1-2
ASSHRTGDYGYT
>TRBV10-2|TRBJ2-1
ASNSGSAGNEQF
>TRBV12-3/TRBV12-4|TRBJ2-7
ASSPRAVYEQY
>TRBV15|TRBJ2-7
ATGTHYEQY
>TRBV7-3|TRBJ1-1
ASSLTGTLGEAF
>TRBV6-1|TRBJ1-2
ASSEGGGVNGYT
>TRBV7-2|TRBJ1-5
ASSSGVEQPQH
>TRBV6-4|TRBJ2-1
ASSAGAGVSYNEQF
>TRBV6-5|TRBJ1-2
ASRQGRPNYGYT
>TRBV28|TRBJ1-2
ASVTGLYGYT
>TRBV3-1/TRBV3-2|TRBJ1-1
ASRSGDRYTEAF
>TRBV7-7|TRBJ2-1
ASSPGLAGAGNEQF
>TRBV5-1|TRBJ1-5
ASSRFNLGHPSSNQPQH
>TRBV6-5|TRBJ2-7
ASTTTGSPYEQY
>TRBV9|TRBJ1-2
ASSVGGQFNYGYT
>TRBV4-1|TRBJ1-4
ASSHGGRATNEKLF
>TRBV15|TRBJ2-5
ATSRVRETQY
>TRBV10-3|TRBJ2-7
AISEKATSGGTYEQY
>TRBV10-3|TRBJ2-1
AIGPGTEQF
>TRBV9|TRBJ1-1
ASSALRGGTEAF